This T cell receptor (beta chain) was documented in a study of CD8 T cells in ankylosing spondylitis. The V and J ends lost 5 bases and 5 bases, in that order; junction bases with no gene match: 10. This CDR3 spans 15 amino acids. Each CDR3 protein gets one entry after TCRdb re-called the 5' RACE reads with MiXCR. The sample includes some 270,000 distinct CDR3 sequences, about 18% seen only once; the top ten take approximately 32%. The sequenced sample was blood, either unsorted or a sorted T cell fraction (not recorded which). V and J are TRBV23-1 and TRBJ2-5; TRBD1 matches 8 bases. TRBV23-1 is designated an ORF whose function remains uncertain. The TCR was taken from a male donor with ankylosing spondylitis or in good health (not recorded which). The CDR3 DNA follows: TGCGCCAGCAGTGCTGACAGGGGATTTCGGGAGACCCAGTACTTC. Residues: CASSADRGFRETQYF.